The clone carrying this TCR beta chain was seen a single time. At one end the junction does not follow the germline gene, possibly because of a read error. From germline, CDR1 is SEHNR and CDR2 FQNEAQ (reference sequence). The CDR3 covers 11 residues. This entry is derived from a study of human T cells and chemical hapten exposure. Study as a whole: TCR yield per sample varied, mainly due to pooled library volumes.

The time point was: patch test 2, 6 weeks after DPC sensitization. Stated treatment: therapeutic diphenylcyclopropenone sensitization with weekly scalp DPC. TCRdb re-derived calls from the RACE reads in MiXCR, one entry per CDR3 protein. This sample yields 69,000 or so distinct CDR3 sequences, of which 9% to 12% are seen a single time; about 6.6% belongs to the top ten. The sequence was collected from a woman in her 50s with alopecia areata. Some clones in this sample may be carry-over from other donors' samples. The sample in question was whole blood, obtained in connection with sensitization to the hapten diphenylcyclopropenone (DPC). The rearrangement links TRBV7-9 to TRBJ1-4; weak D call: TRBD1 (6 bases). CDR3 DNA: TGTGCCAGCAGCCTGGACAGCCACCCCGTTTTT. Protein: CASSLDSHPVF.